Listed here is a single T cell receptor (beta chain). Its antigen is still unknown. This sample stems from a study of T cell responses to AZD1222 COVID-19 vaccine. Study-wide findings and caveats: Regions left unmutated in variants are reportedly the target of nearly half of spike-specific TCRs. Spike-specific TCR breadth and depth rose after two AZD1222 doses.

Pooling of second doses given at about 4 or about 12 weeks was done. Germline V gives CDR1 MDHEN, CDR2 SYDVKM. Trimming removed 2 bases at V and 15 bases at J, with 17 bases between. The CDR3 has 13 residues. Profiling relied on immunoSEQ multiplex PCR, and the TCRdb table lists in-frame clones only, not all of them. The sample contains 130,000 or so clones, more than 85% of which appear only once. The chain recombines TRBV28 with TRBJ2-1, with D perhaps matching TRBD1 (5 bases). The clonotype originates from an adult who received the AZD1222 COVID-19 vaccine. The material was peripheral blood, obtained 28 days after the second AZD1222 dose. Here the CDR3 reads CASSLRHSPGLFF. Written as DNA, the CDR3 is TGTGCCAGCAGTTTACGACACAGCCCAGGGCTGTTCTTC.